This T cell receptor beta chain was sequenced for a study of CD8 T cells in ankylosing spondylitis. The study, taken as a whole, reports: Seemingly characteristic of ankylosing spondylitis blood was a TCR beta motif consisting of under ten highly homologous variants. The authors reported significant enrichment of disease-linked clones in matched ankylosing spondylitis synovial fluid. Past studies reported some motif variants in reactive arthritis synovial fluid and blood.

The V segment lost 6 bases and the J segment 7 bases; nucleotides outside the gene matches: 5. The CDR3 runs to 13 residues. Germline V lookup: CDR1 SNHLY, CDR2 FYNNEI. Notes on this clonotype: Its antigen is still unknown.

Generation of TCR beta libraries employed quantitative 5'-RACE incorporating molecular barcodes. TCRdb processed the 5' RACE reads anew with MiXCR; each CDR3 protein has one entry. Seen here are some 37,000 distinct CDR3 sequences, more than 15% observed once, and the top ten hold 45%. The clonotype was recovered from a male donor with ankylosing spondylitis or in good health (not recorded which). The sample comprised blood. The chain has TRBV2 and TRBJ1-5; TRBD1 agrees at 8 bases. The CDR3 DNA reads TGTGCCAGCAGCGACAGGGGATACCAGCCCCAGCATTTT. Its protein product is CASSDRGYQPQHF.